These 20 T cell receptor beta chains share one sample of origin, sequenced in a study of shared clonotypes between healthy human individuals. Generated by immunoSEQ multiplex PCR, the TCRdb table keeps only in-frame clones and is missing some. The sample gives under 850,000 clones, 85% to 95% of which show up once; less than 25% is in the top ten. CD8 cells regarded as naive lacked CD45RO, were positively chosen for CCR7, and omitted terminally differentiated effector memory CD45RA+ cells. The specimen was naive CD8+ T cells sorted from blood. Receptors were obtained from a man aged 25-45 years in good health.

The genes are TRBV13 and TRBJ1-2, with TRBD1 as a possible D gene (6 bases). This CDR3 comprises 13 residues. The ends were cut back, 5 bases at V and 5 bases at J, with 12 bases in the middle. Germline V gene sequence: CDR1 PRHDT, CDR2 FYEKMQ (reference sequence). As DNA, the CDR3 is TGTGCCAGCAGCCGACAGGAGGAGTATGGCTACACCTTC. This sequence encodes CASSRQEEYGYTF.

The chain employs TRBV14 and TRBJ2-7; no clear D gene. Trimming stripped 4 bases from V and 5 bases from J, with 12 bases between. The CDR3 runs to 13 residues. The germline CDR1 and CDR2 sequences are SGHDN and FVKESK. CDR3 DNA: TGTGCCAGCAGCCTTTTCGAGCTCAACGAGCAGTACTTC. This sequence encodes CASSLFELNEQYF. Looking up the rest from reference TRBV14 and TRBJ2-7 gives the full variable domain: EAGVTQFPSHSVIEKGQTVTLRCDPISGHDNLYWYRRVMGKEIKFLLHFVKESKQDESGMPNNRFLAERTGGTYSTLKVQPAELEDSGVYFCASSLFELNEQYFGPGTRLTVT.

Concerning this clone: The sample has other DNA sequences that encode this CDR3 too. The gene calls are TRBV4-1 and TRBJ2-7, with no clear D. V was cut by 2 bases and J by 2 bases, with 7 bases left in between. Germline V gives CDR1 MGHRA, CDR2 YSYEKL. The CDR3 covers 13 residues. CDR3 in DNA: TGCGCCAGCAGCCAATCGATCACCTACGAGCAGTACTTC. This sequence encodes CASSQSITYEQYF.

The V and J genes are TRBV18 and TRBJ2-7; D may be TRBD2 (7 bases). Per the germline V gene, CDR1 is KGHSH and CDR2 is LQKENI. With 4 bases removed from V and 3 bases from J, the gap between germline ends came to 19 bases. The CDR3 extends over 16 amino acids. Here the CDR3 reads CASSLLGAGQSYEQYF. The CDR3 nucleotides read TGTGCCAGCTCACTCCTGGGAGCGGGACAAAGCTACGAGCAGTACTTC.

This chain uses TRBV5-6 with TRBJ2-7; 9 bases map to TRBD1. This CDR3 region has 14 residues. J gave up 9 bases and V 4 bases, and 11 bases lay outside the gene matches. Germline loops: CDR1 SGHDT, CDR2 YYEEEE. The CDR3 DNA follows: TGTGCCAGCAGCCCCGGGACAGGGAATGTAGGGCAGTACTTC. It encodes CASSPGTGNVGQYF. Supplemented by reference TRBV5-6 and TRBJ2-7, the full variable domain reads DAGVTQSPTHLIKTRGQQVTLRCSPKSGHDTVSWYQQALGQGPQFIFQYYEEEERQRGNFPDRFSGHQFPNYSSELNVNALLLGDSALYLCASSPGTGNVGQYFGPGTRLTVT.

The rearrangement joins TRBV6-5 to TRBJ2-5; the D is unclear. This CDR3 spans 15 amino acids. Between the trimmed V and J ends, which lost 5 bases and 2 bases, there was a span of 15 bases. The V gene's germline CDR1 is MNHEY and CDR2 SVGAGI. For the CDR3, the DNA is TGTGCCAGCAGTCACACTTACGGGTATCAAGAGACCCAGTACTTC. Translated: CASSHTYGYQETQYF.

CDR3 in amino acids: CASSLTTAEQYF. The CDR3 coding sequence is TGTGCCAGCAGCTTGACGACGGCCGAGCAGTACTTC. The chain employs TRBV5-4 and TRBJ2-7; D remains ambiguous. The CDR3 contains 12 residues. Germline V gene lookup returns CDR1 SGHNT and CDR2 YYREEE (reference sequence). Trimming left V 1 base short and J 6 bases short, with 8 bases between.

V usage is TRBV28 and J usage is TRBJ2-1; tentative D call: TRBD2 (5 bases). CDR1 and CDR2 (germline): MDHEN, SYDVKM. Trimming took off 3 bases at V and 8 bases at J, with 14 bases between the two ends. This CDR3 has 14 residues. The CDR3, as DNA: TGTGCCAGCAGTTTGTCAAAAACGAGGGATGAGCAGTTCTTC. Amino acids: CASSLSKTRDEQFF.

The chain uses TRBV4-1 and TRBJ2-7; D is undetermined. The CDR3 totals 13 residues. The V and J ends lost 2 bases and 9 bases respectively, with 14 bases between them. CDR1 and CDR2 from the germline V gene are MGHRA and YSYEKL. CDR3 loop: CASSQTGDSGQYF. DNA for the CDR3: TGCGCCAGCAGCCAAACTGGGGATTCTGGGCAGTACTTC.

The chain links TRBV27 to TRBJ2-7; 7 nucleotides align to TRBD1. V lost 6 bases and J lost 4; bases outside the gene matches: 9. This CDR3 comprises 14 residues. CDR1 MNHEY and CDR2 SMNVEV come from the germline V gene (reference sequence). The CDR3 DNA sequence: TGTGCCAGCAGGTACTCCGGGACAGTTTACGAGCAGTACTTC. Translation gives CASRYSGTVYEQYF.

The V gene is TRBV18, the J gene TRBJ2-2, with TRBD2 matching over 10 bases. With V trimmed by 8 bases and J by 3 bases, 12 bases remained unmatched. The CDR3 has 17 amino acids. Germline loops: CDR1 KGHSH, CDR2 LQKENI. The chain's CDR3 is CASPRVWTSGYTGELFF. The CDR3 DNA sequence: TGTGCCAGCCCTCGGGTGTGGACTAGCGGATACACCGGGGAGCTGTTTTTT.

The V call is TRBV27, the J call TRBJ1-4; D not certain. CDR1 and CDR2 from the germline V gene are MNHEY and SMNVEV (reference sequence). The CDR3 sequence is 14 residues long. Trimming cost V 6 bases and J 1 base, with 9 bases left between them. CDR3 DNA sequence: TGTGCCAGCAGCCCCTGGGGAACTAATGAAAAACTGTTTTTT. This translates into CASSPWGTNEKLFF.

This clone was detected only once. The chain employs TRBV10-2 and TRBJ1-4; D gene uncertain. CDR3 length: 15 residues. Germline V gene sequence: CDR1 WSHSY, CDR2 SAAADI. The V end lost 3 bases, the J end lost 6 bases, and 14 bases lay between the germline ends. The CDR3 bases are TGCGCCAGCAGTGAAGGGTCCCGGAGGGATGAAAAACTGTTTTTT. This sequence encodes CASSEGSRRDEKLFF.

The chain has TRBV6-6 and TRBJ1-4; no reliable D call. In germline, CDR1 is MNHNY, CDR2 SVGAGI (reference sequence). This CDR3 has 14 amino acids. V was shortened by 8 bases and J by 8 bases, with 18 bases between the two germline ends. The CDR3: CASAGNLVGEKLFF. In DNA form, the CDR3 reads TGTGCCAGCGCCGGGAACTTAGTGGGGGAAAAACTGTTTTTT.

This chain uses TRBV7-8 with TRBJ2-1; 7 nucleotides line up with TRBD2. This CDR3 region has 16 residues. In germline, CDR1 is SGHVS, CDR2 FQNEAQ. Losses at the gene ends were 5 bases for V and 3 bases for J; bases not matched to a gene: 10. The CDR3 DNA reads TGTGCCAGCAGCCCCTACCCTAGCGGAGACTACAATGAGCAGTTCTTC. Amino acid sequence: CASSPYPSGDYNEQFF. The whole variable domain, remainder taken from reference TRBV7-8 and TRBJ2-1, is GAGVSQSPRYKVAKRGQDVALRCDPISGHVSLFWYQQALGQGPEFLTYFQNEAQLDKSGLPSDRFFAERPEGSVSTLKIQRTQQEDSAVYLCASSPYPSGDYNEQFFGPGTRLTVL.

This chain uses TRBV7-9 with TRBJ2-7, with 11 bases fitting TRBD2. The CDR3 is 16 residues long. CDR1 and CDR2 (germline): SEHNR, FQNEAQ (reference sequence). V was pared by 5 bases and J by 3 bases, with 9 bases of the junction left unmatched. The CDR3 nucleotides read TGTGCCAGCAGCATACTACTAGCGGGAGTCTTCTACGAGCAGTACTTC. Protein product: CASSILLAGVFYEQYF. The full variable domain, with the rest looked up from reference TRBV7-9 and TRBJ2-7, is DTGVSQNPRHKITKRGQNVTFRCDPISEHNRLYWYRQTLGQGPEFLTYFQNEAQLEKSRLLSDRFSAERPKGSFSTLEIQRTEQGDSAMYLCASSILLAGVFYEQYFGPGTRLTVT.

V is TRBV2 and J is TRBJ2-7; D remains ambiguous. CDR3 length equals 14 residues. Trimming shortened V by 3 bases and J by 1 base, and 10 bases separated the two germline ends. CDR1 is SNHLY and CDR2 is FYNNEI in the germline V gene. In nucleotides, the CDR3 is TGTGCCAGCAGTGAGCAGGTGAGATCCTACGAGCAGTACTTC. It yields the protein CASSEQVRSYEQYF.

The chain links TRBV29-1 to TRBJ2-1; the D gene is possibly TRBD2 (7 bases). The CDR3 sequence is 14 residues long. Germline V gives CDR1 SQVTM, CDR2 ANQGSEA. Trimming took 4 bases from V and 6 from J, leaving 16 bases between them. The CDR3 region is CSVAGGRGGNEQFF. CDR3 nucleotides: TGCAGCGTTGCGGGGGGCCGCGGCGGCAATGAGCAGTTCTTC.

The V and J genes are TRBV10-3 and TRBJ2-7, with TRBD2 as a possible D gene (6 bases). Trimming cost V 0 bases and J 5 bases, with 20 bases left between them. This CDR3 has 17 amino acids. Germline V CDR1 and CDR2: ENHRY, SYGVKD. The CDR3 is CAISESVGDWLENEQYF. CDR3 bases: TGTGCCATCAGTGAGTCTGTCGGGGACTGGCTGGAAAACGAGCAGTACTTC.

The V call is TRBV5-6, the J call TRBJ2-1; TRBD2 matches at 7 bases. Germline V lookup: CDR1 SGHDT, CDR2 YYEEEE. The V gene end was trimmed by 0 bases and the J gene end by 7 bases; junction bases not matched to a gene: 7. The length of the CDR3 is 15 residues. The CDR3 loop is CASSLVPRTSNEQFF. Written as DNA, the CDR3 is TGTGCCAGCAGCTTGGTACCCCGGACTAGTAATGAGCAGTTCTTC. The variable domain in full, with the rest retrieved from reference TRBV5-6 and TRBJ2-1, is DAGVTQSPTHLIKTRGQQVTLRCSPKSGHDTVSWYQQALGQGPQFIFQYYEEEERQRGNFPDRFSGHQFPNYSSELNVNALLLGDSALYLCASSLVPRTSNEQFFGPGTRLTVL.